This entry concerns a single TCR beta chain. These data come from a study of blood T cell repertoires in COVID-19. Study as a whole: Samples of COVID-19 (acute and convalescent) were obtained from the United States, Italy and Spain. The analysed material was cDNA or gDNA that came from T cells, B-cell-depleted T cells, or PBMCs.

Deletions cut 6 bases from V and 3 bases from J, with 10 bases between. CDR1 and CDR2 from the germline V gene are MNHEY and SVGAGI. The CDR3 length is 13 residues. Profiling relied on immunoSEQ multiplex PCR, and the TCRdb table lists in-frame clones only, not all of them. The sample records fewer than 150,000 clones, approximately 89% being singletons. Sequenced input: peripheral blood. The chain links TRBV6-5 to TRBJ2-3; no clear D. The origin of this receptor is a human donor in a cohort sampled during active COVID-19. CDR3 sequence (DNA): TGTGCCAGCAGCTTAGACTCGACAGATACGCAGTATTTT. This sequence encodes CASSLDSTDTQYF.